A selection of T cell receptor beta chains follows, all from one sample in a study of blood T cell repertoires in COVID-19. Measured with immunoSEQ multiplex PCR; TCRdb has only the in-frame clones, and not every one. The sample lists about 150,000 clones; 76% were seen once. Sequenced material: peripheral blood. The receptors were sampled from a man between 60 and 70 years old with acute or convalescent COVID-19. The CDR3 runs from the conserved cysteine through the conserved F or W. D genes are given only for firm matches. Clone size is shown for a subset of rows, as once, few, many or a class of expanded clone.

NA,16,few,TRBV11-1,TRBJ1-1,CASSSRDTRTLAEAFF,TGTGCCAGCAGCTCCCGGGACACCCGTACCCTCGCTGAAGCTTTCTTT
TRBD1,15,NA,TRBV19,TRBJ2-1,CASSVNRGFYNEQFF,TGTGCCAGTAGTGTAAACAGGGGGTTTTACAATGAGCAGTTCTTC
NA,13,few,TRBV7-3,TRBJ1-1,CASSLNIGTEAFF,TGTGCCAGCAGCTTAAATATCGGGACTGAAGCTTTCTTT
NA,14,NA,TRBV10-3,TRBJ2-5,CAISSEEGWETQYF,TGTGCCATCAGCAGTGAAGAGGGATGGGAGACCCAGTACTTC
NA,17,once,TRBV7-6,TRBJ2-1,CASSLAWRQSFVNEQFF,TGTGCCAGCAGCTTAGCGTGGAGACAGAGCTTTGTGAATGAGCAGTTCTTC
TRBD1,14,few,TRBV28,TRBJ1-5,CASSAQGGNQPQHF,TGTGCCAGCAGTGCACAGGGGGGCAATCAGCCCCAGCATTTT
NA,15,NA,TRBV2,TRBJ1-5,CASSVRRDSNQPQHF,TGTGCCAGCAGTGTGCGCAGGGATAGCAATCAGCCCCAGCATTTT
NA,14,few,TRBV6-4,TRBJ2-5,CASARVGLAETQYF,TGTGCCAGCGCCCGGGTAGGGCTAGCTGAGACCCAGTACTTC
NA,12,NA,TRBV5-4,TRBJ1-1,CASSALNTEAFF,TGTGCCAGCAGCGCGCTGAACACTGAAGCTTTCTTT
TRBD1,16,NA,TRBV7-9,TRBJ1-1,CASSFDRGQGNTEAFF,TGTGCCAGCAGCTTTGACAGGGGGCAGGGGAACACTGAAGCTTTCTTT
NA,13,NA,TRBV12-1,TRBJ1-1,CASRVPLGGEAFF,TGTGCCAGCAGAGTCCCCCTCGGGGGGGAAGCTTTCTTT
TRBD2,16,NA,TRBV9,TRBJ2-3,CASSPWTSGSTDTQYF,TGTGCCAGCAGCCCGTGGACTAGCGGGAGTACAGATACGCAGTATTTT
TRBD1,17,few,TRBV7-6,TRBJ2-3,CASSLRPGGQSTDTQYF,TGTGCCAGCAGCTTACGTCCAGGGGGACAAAGCACAGATACGCAGTATTTT
TRBD1,14,NA,TRBV5-1,TRBJ1-2,CASSLAGTGGGYTF,TGCGCCAGCAGCTTGGCCGGGACAGGAGGCGGCTACACCTTC
NA,15,NA,TRBV10-3,TRBJ2-6,CAISGQVSGANVLTF,TGTGCCATCAGTGGGCAGGTCTCTGGGGCCAACGTCCTGACTTTC
TRBD2,15,few,TRBV10-1,TRBJ2-1,CASSAGTSGNNEQFF,TGCGCCAGCAGTGCTGGGACTAGCGGGAACAATGAGCAGTTCTTC
TRBD1,17,NA,TRBV15,TRBJ2-5,CATSRDLPGQGGETQYF,TGTGCCACCAGCAGAGATTTACCGGGACAGGGAGGGGAGACCCAGTACTTC
TRBD1,15,NA,TRBV28,TRBJ2-7,CASSSPGQGTYEQYF,TGTGCCAGCAGTTCACCGGGACAGGGAACCTACGAGCAGTACTTC
TRBD2,15,NA,TRBV7-3,TRBJ2-3,CASSAGLAGPDTQYF,TGTGCCAGCAGCGCGGGACTAGCGGGTCCAGATACGCAGTATTTT
NA,13,NA,TRBV7-9,TRBJ1-2,CASRPTGSDGYTF,TGTGCCAGCAGACCCACAGGGAGCGATGGCTACACCTTC
NA,12,NA,TRBV7-9,TRBJ2-5,CASSLQGETQYF,TGTGCCAGCAGCTTACAGGGAGAGACCCAGTACTTC
NA,13,NA,TRBV12-3/TRBV12-4,TRBJ2-1,CASGFGGYNEQFF,TGTGCCAGCGGATTCGGCGGATACAATGAGCAGTTCTTC
TRBD1,13,few,TRBV19,TRBJ2-5,CASNDRGEETQYF,TGTGCCAGTAACGACAGGGGAGAAGAGACCCAGTACTTC
NA,16,NA,TRBV3-1/TRBV3-2,TRBJ2-3,CASSQPRQAGTDTQYF,TGTGCCAGCAGCCAGCCCCGACAGGCCGGCACAGATACGCAGTATTTT
TRBD2,16,once,TRBV7-2,TRBJ2-1,CASSRGGSGVRNEQFF,TGTGCCAGCAGCCGGGGGGGGAGCGGGGTTAGGAATGAGCAGTTCTTC
NA,15,NA,TRBV9,TRBJ2-1,CASSPGTRTINEQFF,TGTGCCAGCAGCCCCGGGACTCGAACCATCAATGAGCAGTTCTTC
NA,14,NA,TRBV6-1,TRBJ2-7,CASSERQFAYEQYF,TGTGCCAGCAGTGAGCGACAGTTCGCCTACGAGCAGTACTTC
NA,16,once,TRBV11-2,TRBJ1-1,CASSPQGKQGNTEAFF,TGTGCCAGCAGCCCCCAAGGGAAACAGGGGAACACTGAAGCTTTCTTT
NA,14,once,TRBV11-3,TRBJ2-1,CASSLGPGEGEQFF,TGTGCCAGCAGCTTAGGCCCGGGAGAAGGTGAGCAGTTCTTC